Presented here are 8 T cell receptor beta chains from one specimen sequenced in a study of T cells after yellow fever vaccination. TCRdb processed the 5' RACE reads anew with MiXCR; each CDR3 protein has one entry. The table includes about 210,000 distinct CDR3 sequences, about 3% detected once. Sequencing was performed on CD4+ T cells sorted from PBMCs, taken 10 days after the yellow fever booster vaccination. The receptors were gathered from a man younger than 35 who received the YFV17D yellow fever vaccine.

This clonotype appeared many times. The chain uses TRBV6-2 or TRBV6-3 and TRBJ2-5, with D uncertain. CDR1 is MNHEY and CDR2 is SVGEGT in the germline V gene. V gave up 4 bases and J gave up 5 bases, with 8 bases separating them. The CDR3 is made up of 12 amino acids. This CDR3 reads CASSSNGETQYF. The CDR3 DNA follows: TGTGCCAGCAGTTCGAATGGGGAGACCCAGTACTTC.

This clonotype was seen at least ten times. The genes are TRBV7-9 and TRBJ2-1; TRBD1 aligns across 9 bases. The length of the CDR3 is 15 residues. V dropped 5 bases and J dropped 4; count of bases not matched to a gene: 6. Germline loops: CDR1 SEHNR, CDR2 FQNEAQ (reference sequence). The CDR3 loop reads CASSLGDRAYNEQFF. CDR3 bases: TGTGCCAGCAGCCTGGGGGACAGGGCTTACAATGAGCAGTTCTTC.

This clonotype was counted ten times or more. The CDR3 spells CASRFTGWTEAFF. CDR3 DNA sequence: TGCGCCAGCAGATTTACAGGGTGGACTGAAGCTTTCTTT. V is TRBV5-1 and J is TRBJ1-1; TRBD1 is a possible D gene (6 bases). The CDR3 covers 13 residues. Per the germline V gene, CDR1 is SGHRS and CDR2 is YFSETQ. Deletions cut 5 bases from V and 5 bases from J, with 13 bases between.

This clonotype was observed a handful of times. The chain uses TRBV5-1 and TRBJ2-3; maybe TRBD1 (5 bases). Germline V gene sequence: CDR1 SGHRS, CDR2 YFSETQ. The CDR3 consists of 15 residues. The V end was cut by 4 bases, the J end by 3 bases, with 15 bases between. This CDR3 is CASSPGWGQTDTQYF. Here the CDR3 DNA reads TGCGCCAGCAGCCCCGGGTGGGGCCAAACAGATACGCAGTATTTT.

Ten or more counts support this clonotype. The chain links TRBV20-1 to TRBJ2-1, with 9 bases lining up with TRBD2. V shed 1 base and J 2 bases; nucleotides not matched to a gene: 6. CDR1 and CDR2 from the germline V gene are DFQATT and SNEGSKA (reference sequence). The CDR3 totals 16 residues. The CDR3 DNA reads as TGCAGTGCTAGAGGTTCTAGCGGGGAGACCTACAATGAGCAGTTCTTC. It codes for CSARGSSGETYNEQFF.

V gene TRBV5-1 combines with J gene TRBJ2-7, with D perhaps assigned TRBD1 or TRBD2 (5 bases each). The length of the CDR3 is 14 residues. Germline-derived CDR1 and CDR2 are SGHRS and YFSETQ. Trimming left V 1 base short and J 5 bases short, with 13 bases between. CDR3 sequence reads: CASSLIEGHDEQYF. The CDR3 DNA follows: TGCGCCAGCAGCTTGATAGAGGGGCACGACGAGCAGTACTTC.

The chain employs TRBV10-3 and TRBJ2-5, with 9 bases aligning to TRBD2. With 1 base clipped from V and 2 bases from J, the junction kept 5 bases outside the gene matches. CDR1 and CDR2 from the germline V gene are ENHRY and SYGVKD. CDR3 length: 16 residues. The CDR3 loop is CAISEWRGGRQETQYF. CDR3 nucleotide sequence: TGTGCCATCAGTGAGTGGCGGGGGGGGAGACAAGAGACCCAGTACTTC.

This clonotype was detected a few times. The CDR3 coding sequence is TGCAGTGCTAGGGAACGACGGACAGGGGTCACCGGGGAGCTGTTTTTT. Its protein is CSARERRTGVTGELFF. V is TRBV20-1 and J is TRBJ2-2; 9 bases match TRBD1. CDR1 and CDR2 from the germline V gene are DFQATT and SNEGSKA (reference sequence). V dropped 3 bases and J dropped 4; count of bases not matched to a gene: 9. This CDR3 has 16 residues.